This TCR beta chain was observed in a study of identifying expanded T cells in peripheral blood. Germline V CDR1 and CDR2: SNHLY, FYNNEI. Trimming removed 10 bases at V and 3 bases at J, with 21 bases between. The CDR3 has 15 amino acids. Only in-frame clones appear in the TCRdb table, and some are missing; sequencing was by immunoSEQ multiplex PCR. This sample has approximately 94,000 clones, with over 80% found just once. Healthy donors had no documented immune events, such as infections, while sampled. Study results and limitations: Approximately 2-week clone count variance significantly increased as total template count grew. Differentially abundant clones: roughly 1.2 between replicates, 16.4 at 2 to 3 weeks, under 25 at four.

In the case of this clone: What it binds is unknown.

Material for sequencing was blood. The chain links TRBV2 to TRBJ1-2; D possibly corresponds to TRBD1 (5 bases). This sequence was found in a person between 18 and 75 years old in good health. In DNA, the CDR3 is TGTGCCAACTCTCCTTCCGGGGCAGGCGACTATGGCTACACCTTC. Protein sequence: CANSPSGAGDYGYTF.